This is a list of T cell receptor beta chains from one sample in a study of T cell responses to AZD1222 COVID-19 vaccine. TCRdb's copy holds only in-frame clones and misses some; the assay was immunoSEQ multiplex PCR. The repertoire consists of about 160,000 clones, with about 90% occurring once and the leading ten covering over 4.5%. Material: peripheral blood, obtained on day 0 of AZD1222 vaccination. The source is an adult in good health. CDR3s leave out the opening cysteine and the closing phenylalanine or tryptophan.

J gene	V gene	CDR3 protein
TRBJ2-2	TRBV5-4	ASSLPGLAANTGELF
TRBJ2-5	TRBV6-2/TRBV6-3	ASSYSTPRETQY
TRBJ1-1	TRBV6-5	ASSYGGEAF
TRBJ1-1	TRBV5-6	ASSLAAGNTEAF
TRBJ2-5	TRBV21-1	ASKWTAQETQY
TRBJ1-4	TRBV5-6	ASSPTGQGSHDEKLF
TRBJ1-2	TRBV11-3	ASSQGVGQGDGYT
TRBJ1-1	TRBV5-4	ASSLQGVNTEAF
TRBJ1-5	TRBV10-2	ASSDRLTNQPQH
TRBJ1-1	TRBV7-8	ASSPGTPNTEAF
TRBJ1-6	TRBV28	ASSRRGQSSYNSPLH
TRBJ2-2	TRBV5-8	ASSPVQREPNTGELF
TRBJ2-7	TRBV5-1	ASSLNGTPDDEQY
TRBJ1-1	TRBV28	ASSLSLGGTEAF
TRBJ1-6	TRBV28	ASSGPYRTRGPPLH
TRBJ2-3	TRBV7-3	ASSLRPRISTDTQY